This TCR beta chain emerged from a study of cytomegalovirus exposure and HLA in healthy donors. Primers included in the PCR were 60 Vbeta and 13 Jbeta primers. Sequenced by immunoSEQ multiplex PCR; TCRdb stores in-frame clones only, minus some. The sample comprises around 220,000 clones, approximately 83% of which are singletons, and about 1.4% rests with the top ten. The study's findings and limits: According to a later analysis, most TCR beta chains associated with CMV appeared HLA-restricted.

Regarding this clone: No antigen is known for it.

Germline CDR1 reads MGHRA; CDR2 reads YSYEKL. The CDR3 loop spans 16 amino acids. V shed 6 bases, J shed 3 bases, and the junction held 7 bases outside the gene matches. This sequence was found in a girl aged 10 to 17 in good health and CMV-seronegative. The chain carries TRBV4-1 and TRBJ2-1; 11 bases map to TRBD2. The sample taken for sequencing was PBMCs. DNA of the CDR3: TGCGCCAGCAGATCCCCGGGACTAGCGGACTACAATGAGCAGTTCTTC. This translates into CASRSPGLADYNEQFF.